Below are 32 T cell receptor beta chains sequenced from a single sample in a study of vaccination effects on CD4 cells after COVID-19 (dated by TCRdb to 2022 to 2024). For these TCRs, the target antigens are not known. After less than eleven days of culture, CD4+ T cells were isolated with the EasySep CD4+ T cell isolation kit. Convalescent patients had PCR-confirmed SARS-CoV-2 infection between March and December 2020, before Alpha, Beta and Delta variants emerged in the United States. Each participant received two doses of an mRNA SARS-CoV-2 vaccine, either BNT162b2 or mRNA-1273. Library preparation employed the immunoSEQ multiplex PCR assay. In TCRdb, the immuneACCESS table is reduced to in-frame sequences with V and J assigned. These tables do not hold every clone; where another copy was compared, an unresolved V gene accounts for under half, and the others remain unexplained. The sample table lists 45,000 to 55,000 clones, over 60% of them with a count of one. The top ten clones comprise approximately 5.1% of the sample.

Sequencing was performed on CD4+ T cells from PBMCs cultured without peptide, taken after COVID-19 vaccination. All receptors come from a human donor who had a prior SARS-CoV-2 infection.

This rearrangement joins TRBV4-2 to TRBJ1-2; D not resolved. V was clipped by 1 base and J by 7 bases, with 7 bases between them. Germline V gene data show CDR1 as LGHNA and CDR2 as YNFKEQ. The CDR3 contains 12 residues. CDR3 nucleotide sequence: TGTGCCAGCAGCCAAGGACATGGTGGCTACACCTTC. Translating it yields CASSQGHGGYTF.

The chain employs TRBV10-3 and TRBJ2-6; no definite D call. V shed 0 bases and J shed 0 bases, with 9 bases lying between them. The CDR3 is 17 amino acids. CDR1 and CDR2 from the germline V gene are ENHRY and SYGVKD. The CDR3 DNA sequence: TGTGCCATCAGTGAGTCGTCTCCCCTCTCTGGGGCCAACGTCCTGACTTTC. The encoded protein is CAISESSPLSGANVLTF.

CDR3 DNA: TGTGCCAGCAGCCAGTGGGGCCCTCGGGAGACCCAGTACTTC. It encodes CASSQWGPRETQYF. The rearrangement links TRBV3-1 (or the pseudogene TRBV3-2) to TRBJ2-5; D may be TRBD1 (5 bases). This CDR3 contains 14 residues. The V end was cut by 3 bases, the J end by 5 bases, with 13 bases between. The germline CDR1 and CDR2 sequences are LGHDT and YNNKEL (reference sequence).

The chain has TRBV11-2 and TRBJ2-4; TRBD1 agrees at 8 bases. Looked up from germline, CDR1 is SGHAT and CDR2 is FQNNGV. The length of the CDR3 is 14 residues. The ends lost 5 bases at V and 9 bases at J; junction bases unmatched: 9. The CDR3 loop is CASSLGQGAVIQYF. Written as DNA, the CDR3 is TGTGCCAGCAGCCTTGGGCAGGGGGCGGTCATTCAGTACTTC.

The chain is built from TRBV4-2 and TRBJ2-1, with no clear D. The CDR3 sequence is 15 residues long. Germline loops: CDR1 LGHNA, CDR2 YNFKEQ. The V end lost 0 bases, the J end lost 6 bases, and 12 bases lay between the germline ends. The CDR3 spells CASSQDSTRVNEQFF. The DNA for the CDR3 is TGTGCCAGCAGCCAAGATTCGACCCGAGTCAATGAGCAGTTCTTC.

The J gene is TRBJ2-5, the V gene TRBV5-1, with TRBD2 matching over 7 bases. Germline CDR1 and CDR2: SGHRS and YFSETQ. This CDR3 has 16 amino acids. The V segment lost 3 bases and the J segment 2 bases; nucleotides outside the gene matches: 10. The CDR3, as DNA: TGCGCCAGCAGCTGGCGGGGAGCTAGCGGTCAAGAGACCCAGTACTTC. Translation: CASSWRGASGQETQYF.

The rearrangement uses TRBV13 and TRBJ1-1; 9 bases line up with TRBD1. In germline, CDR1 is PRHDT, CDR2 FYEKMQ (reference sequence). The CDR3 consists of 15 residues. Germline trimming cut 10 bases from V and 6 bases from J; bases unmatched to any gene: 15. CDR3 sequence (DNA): TGTGCCACGAGGGACAGGGTAATGTTTCGTCCTGAAGCTTTCTTT. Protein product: CATRDRVMFRPEAFF.

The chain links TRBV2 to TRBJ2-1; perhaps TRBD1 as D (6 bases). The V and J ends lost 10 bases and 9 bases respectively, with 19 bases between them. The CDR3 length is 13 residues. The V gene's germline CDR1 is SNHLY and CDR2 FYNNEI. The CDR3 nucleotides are TGTGCCACCTCAGGGGTCGGTGATATTGAGCAGTTCTTC. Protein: CATSGVGDIEQFF.

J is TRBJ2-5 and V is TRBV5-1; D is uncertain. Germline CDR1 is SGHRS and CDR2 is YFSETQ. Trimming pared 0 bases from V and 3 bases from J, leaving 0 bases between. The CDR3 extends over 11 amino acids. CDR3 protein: CASSLEETQYF. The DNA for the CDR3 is TGCGCCAGCAGCTTGGAAGAGACCCAGTACTTC.

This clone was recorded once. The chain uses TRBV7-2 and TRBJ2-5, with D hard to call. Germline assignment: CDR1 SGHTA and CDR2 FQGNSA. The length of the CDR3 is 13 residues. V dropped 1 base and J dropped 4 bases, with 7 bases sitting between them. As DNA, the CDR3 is TGTGCCAGCAGCTTAGTCTGGGGAGAGACCCAGTACTTC. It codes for CASSLVWGETQYF.

The CDR3 DNA sequence: TGCGCCAGCGCCCCCCAGGGGCTCACTGAAGCTTTCTTT. It translates to CASAPQGLTEAFF. V gene TRBV5-1 combines with J gene TRBJ1-1; maybe TRBD1 (6 bases). Per the germline V gene, CDR1 is SGHRS and CDR2 is YFSETQ. The CDR3 has 13 residues. V lost 7 bases to trimming and J lost 4 bases, with 14 bases between them.

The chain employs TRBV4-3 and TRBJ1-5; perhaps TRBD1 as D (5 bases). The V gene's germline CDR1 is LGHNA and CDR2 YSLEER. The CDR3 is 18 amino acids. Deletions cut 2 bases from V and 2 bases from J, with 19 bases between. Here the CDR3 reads CASSQWLRNRGGNQPQHF. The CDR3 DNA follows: TGCGCCAGCAGCCAATGGTTGAGGAATAGGGGAGGCAATCAGCCCCAGCATTTT.

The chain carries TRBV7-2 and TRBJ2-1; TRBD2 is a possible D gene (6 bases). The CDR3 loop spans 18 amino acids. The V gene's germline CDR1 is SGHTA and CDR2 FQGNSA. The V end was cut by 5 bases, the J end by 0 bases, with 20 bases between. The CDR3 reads CASSPTPWGRSSYNEQFF. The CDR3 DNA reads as TGTGCCAGCAGCCCCACGCCTTGGGGGAGGAGCTCCTACAATGAGCAGTTCTTC. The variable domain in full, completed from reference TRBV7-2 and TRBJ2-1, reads GAGVSQSPSNKVTEKGKDVELRCDPISGHTALYWYRQSLGQGLEFLIYFQGNSAPDKSGLPSDRFSAERTGGSVSTLTIQRTQQEDSAVYLCASSPTPWGRSSYNEQFFGPGTRLTVL.

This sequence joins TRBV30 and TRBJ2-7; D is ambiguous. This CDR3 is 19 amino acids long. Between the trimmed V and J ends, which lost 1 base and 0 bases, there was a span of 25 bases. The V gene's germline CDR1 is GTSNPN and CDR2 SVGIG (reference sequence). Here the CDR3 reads CAWSGPRSLTLRPSYEQYF. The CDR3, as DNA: TGTGCCTGGAGTGGCCCCCGCTCACTGACTCTCCGTCCCTCCTACGAGCAGTACTTC.

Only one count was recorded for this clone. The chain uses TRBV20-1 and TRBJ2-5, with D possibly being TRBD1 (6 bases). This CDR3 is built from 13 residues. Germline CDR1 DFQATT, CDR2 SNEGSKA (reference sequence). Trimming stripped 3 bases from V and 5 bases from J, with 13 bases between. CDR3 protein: CSASWGLGETQYF. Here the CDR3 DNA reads TGCAGTGCTAGTTGGGGGCTGGGGGAGACCCAGTACTTC.

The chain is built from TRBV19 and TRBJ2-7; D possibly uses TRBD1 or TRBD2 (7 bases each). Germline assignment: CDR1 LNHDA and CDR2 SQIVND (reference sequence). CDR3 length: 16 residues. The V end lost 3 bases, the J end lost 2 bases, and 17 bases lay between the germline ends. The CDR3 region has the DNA TGTGCCAGTAGTATTATCGGGGGGACAGACCCCTACGAGCAGTACTTC. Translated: CASSIIGGTDPYEQYF.

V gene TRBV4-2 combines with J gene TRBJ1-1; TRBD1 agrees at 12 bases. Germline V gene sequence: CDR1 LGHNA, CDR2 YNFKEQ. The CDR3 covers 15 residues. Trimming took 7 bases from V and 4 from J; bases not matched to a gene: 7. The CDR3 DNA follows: TGTGCCAGCAACACCGGGACAGGGGGCATCACTGAAGCTTTCTTT. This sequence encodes CASNTGTGGITEAFF.

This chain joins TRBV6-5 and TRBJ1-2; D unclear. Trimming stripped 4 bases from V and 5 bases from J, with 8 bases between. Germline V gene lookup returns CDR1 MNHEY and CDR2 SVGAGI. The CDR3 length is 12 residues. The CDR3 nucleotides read TGTGCCAGCAGTTTTCGCGGTTATGGCTACACCTTC. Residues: CASSFRGYGYTF.

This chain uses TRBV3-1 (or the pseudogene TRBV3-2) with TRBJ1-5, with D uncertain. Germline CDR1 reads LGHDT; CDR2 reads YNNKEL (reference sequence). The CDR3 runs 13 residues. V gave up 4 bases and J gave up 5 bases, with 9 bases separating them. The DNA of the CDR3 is TGTGCCAGCAGCCCCTCCTGGGATCAGCCCCAGCATTTT. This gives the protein CASSPSWDQPQHF.

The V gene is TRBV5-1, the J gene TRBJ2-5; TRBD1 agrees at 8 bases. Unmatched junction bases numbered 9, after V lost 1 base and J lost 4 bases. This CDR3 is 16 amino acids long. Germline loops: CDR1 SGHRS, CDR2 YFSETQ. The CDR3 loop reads CASSLLPGGVGETQYF. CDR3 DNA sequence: TGCGCCAGCAGCTTGCTTCCAGGGGGCGTGGGAGAGACCCAGTACTTC.

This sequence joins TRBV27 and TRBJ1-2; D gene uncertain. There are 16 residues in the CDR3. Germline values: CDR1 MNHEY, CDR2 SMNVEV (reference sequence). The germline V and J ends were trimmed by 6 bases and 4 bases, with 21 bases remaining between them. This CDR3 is CASRSTAGYLGYGYTF. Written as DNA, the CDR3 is TGTGCCAGCAGGTCGACGGCGGGGTATTTGGGCTATGGCTACACCTTC.

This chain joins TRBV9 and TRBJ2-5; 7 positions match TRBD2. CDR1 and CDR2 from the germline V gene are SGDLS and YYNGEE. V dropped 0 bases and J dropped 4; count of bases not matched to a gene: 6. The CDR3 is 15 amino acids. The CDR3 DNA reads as TGTGCCAGCAGCGTAGGGGGAGGGCCGGGAGAGACCCAGTACTTC. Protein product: CASSVGGGPGETQYF.

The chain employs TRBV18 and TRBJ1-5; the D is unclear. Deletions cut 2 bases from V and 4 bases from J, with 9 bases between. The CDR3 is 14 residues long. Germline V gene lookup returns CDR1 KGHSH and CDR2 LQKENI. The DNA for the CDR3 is TGTGCCAGCTCACCATCTTTCCCAAATCAGCCCCAGCATTTT. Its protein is CASSPSFPNQPQHF.

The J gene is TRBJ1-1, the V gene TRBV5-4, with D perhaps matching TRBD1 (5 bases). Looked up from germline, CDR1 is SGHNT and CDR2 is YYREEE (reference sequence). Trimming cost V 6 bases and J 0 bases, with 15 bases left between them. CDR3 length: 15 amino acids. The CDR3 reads CASMQGTGMNTEAFF. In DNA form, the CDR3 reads TGTGCCAGCATGCAAGGAACAGGCATGAACACTGAAGCTTTCTTT.

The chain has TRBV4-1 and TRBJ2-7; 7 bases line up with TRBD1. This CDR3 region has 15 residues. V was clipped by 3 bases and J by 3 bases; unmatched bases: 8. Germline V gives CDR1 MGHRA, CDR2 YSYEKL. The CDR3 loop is CASSQKTGSLYEQYF. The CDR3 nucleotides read TGCGCCAGCAGCCAGAAGACAGGGAGCCTCTACGAGCAGTACTTC.

The CDR3 DNA follows: TGTGCCAGCAGCCTCCTGCAAGGGGGCCAAGAGACCCAGTACTTC. It encodes CASSLLQGGQETQYF. The rearrangement links TRBV6-5 to TRBJ2-5; weak D call: TRBD1 (6 bases). Trimming left V 6 bases short and J 1 base short, with 15 bases between. Germline CDR1 reads MNHEY; CDR2 reads SVGAGI. The CDR3 is made up of 15 amino acids.

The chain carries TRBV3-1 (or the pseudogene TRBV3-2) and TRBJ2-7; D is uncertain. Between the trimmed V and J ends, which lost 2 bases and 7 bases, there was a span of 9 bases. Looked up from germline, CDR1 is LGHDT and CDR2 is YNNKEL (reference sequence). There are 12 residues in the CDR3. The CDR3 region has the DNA TGTGCCAGCAGCCAATTTGGGTGGGAGCAGTACTTC. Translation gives CASSQFGWEQYF.

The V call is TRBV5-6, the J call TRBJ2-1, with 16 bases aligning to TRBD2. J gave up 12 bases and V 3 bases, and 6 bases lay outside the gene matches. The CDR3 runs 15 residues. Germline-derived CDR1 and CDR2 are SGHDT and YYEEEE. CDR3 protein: CASSSGTSGRASQFF. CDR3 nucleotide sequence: TGTGCCAGCAGCTCCGGGACTAGCGGGAGGGCTTCGCAGTTCTTC.

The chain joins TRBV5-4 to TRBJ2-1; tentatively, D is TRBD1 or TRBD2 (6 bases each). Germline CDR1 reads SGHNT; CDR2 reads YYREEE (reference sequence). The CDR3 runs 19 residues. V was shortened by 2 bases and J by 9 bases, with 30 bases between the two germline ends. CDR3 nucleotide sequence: TGTGCCAGCAGCTTAGACAGGACTAACACCCTGGGGAGCGGTTCTGAGCAGTTCTTC. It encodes CASSLDRTNTLGSGSEQFF.

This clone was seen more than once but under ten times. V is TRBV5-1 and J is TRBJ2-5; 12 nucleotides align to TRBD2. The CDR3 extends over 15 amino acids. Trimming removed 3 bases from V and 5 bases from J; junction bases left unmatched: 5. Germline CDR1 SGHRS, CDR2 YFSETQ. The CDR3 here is CASSWTSGKQETQYF. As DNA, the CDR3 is TGCGCCAGCAGCTGGACTAGCGGGAAACAGGAGACCCAGTACTTC.

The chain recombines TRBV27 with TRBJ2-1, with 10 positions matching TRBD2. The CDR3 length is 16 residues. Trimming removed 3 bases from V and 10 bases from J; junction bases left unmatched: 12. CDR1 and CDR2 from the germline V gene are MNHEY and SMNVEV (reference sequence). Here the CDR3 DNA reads TGTGCCAGCAGTTTGCTAGCGGGAGATTTTCCGGGAGAGCAGTTCTTC. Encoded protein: CASSLLAGDFPGEQFF.

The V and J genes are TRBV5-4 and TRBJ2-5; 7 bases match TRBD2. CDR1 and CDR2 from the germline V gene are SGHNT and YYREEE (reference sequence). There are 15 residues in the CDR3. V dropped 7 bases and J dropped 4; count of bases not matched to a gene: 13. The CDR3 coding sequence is TGTGCCAGCTCCCATGGGGGGGAAGAGGGAGAGACCCAGTACTTC. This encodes CASSHGGEEGETQYF.